These 27 T cell receptor beta chains came from one sample sequenced in a study of T-cell memory formation after mild COVID-19. TCRdb reprocessed the 5' RACE reads with MiXCR, giving one entry per CDR3 protein. Here the sample spans hundreds of thousands of distinct CDR3 sequences, around a quarter being singletons. The material sequenced was PBMCs or a T cell subset sorted from them (not recorded which). Every receptor here comes from an adult woman who had mild COVID-19 (a few samples of this study predate the infection). Cell type and time point are not known.

The chain has TRBV5-1 and TRBJ1-1; D remains unclear. Trimming took 3 bases from V and 4 from J, leaving 16 bases between them. Germline V CDR1 and CDR2: SGHRS, YFSETQ. The CDR3 loop spans 15 amino acids. The CDR3 DNA follows: TGCGCCAGCAGCTCAGCTAATAATATGGGCACTGAAGCTTTCTTT. It yields the protein CASSSANNMGTEAFF.

The genes are TRBV4-3 and TRBJ1-4; 7 nucleotides line up with TRBD1. The trim removed 2 bases at V and 5 bases at J, leaving 8 bases unmatched. This CDR3 is 16 amino acids long. Germline V gives CDR1 LGHNA, CDR2 YSLEER. In nucleotides, the CDR3 is TGCGCCAGCAGCCAAACAAACAGGGGTGTAAATGAAAAACTGTTTTTT. It translates to CASSQTNRGVNEKLFF.

This chain joins TRBV5-1 and TRBJ2-5; TRBD1 matches 8 bases. There are 13 residues in the CDR3. Trimming cost V 4 bases and J 5 bases; bases outside gene matches: 4. Germline V gives CDR1 SGHRS, CDR2 YFSETQ. CDR3 nucleotides: TGCGCCAGCAGCGGAGGGACAGGCGAGACCCAGTACTTC. It codes for CASSGGTGETQYF.

This chain joins TRBV12-3 or TRBV12-4 and TRBJ2-1; 10 bases are a match to TRBD2. The CDR3 is made up of 16 amino acids. Trimming at V came to 0 bases and at J to 5 bases, leaving 4 bases not matched to a gene. This chain's CDR3 is CASSLAGLAENNEQFF. CDR3 coding DNA: TGTGCCAGCAGTTTAGCCGGACTAGCGGAAAACAATGAGCAGTTCTTC.

V is TRBV5-4 and J is TRBJ1-1, with D maybe TRBD1 (5 bases). The CDR3 runs to 15 residues. The V and J ends lost 4 bases and 4 bases respectively, with 17 bases between them. Germline CDR1 SGHNT, CDR2 YYREEE (reference sequence). The CDR3 is CASSADSSMGTEAFF. The DNA of the CDR3 is TGTGCCAGCAGCGCCGACAGCTCAATGGGCACTGAAGCTTTCTTT.

The J gene is TRBJ2-1, the V gene TRBV7-2; D ambiguous. V lost 2 bases and J 0 bases, leaving 8 bases between the germline ends. Looked up from germline, CDR1 is SGHTA and CDR2 is FQGNSA. The CDR3 is made up of 15 amino acids. This CDR3 is CASSLWRSSYNEQFF. For the CDR3, the DNA is TGTGCCAGCAGCTTATGGCGGAGCTCCTACAATGAGCAGTTCTTC.

This clonotype appeared a few times. The chain links TRBV10-1 to TRBJ2-3; D gene uncertain. The V and J ends lost 4 bases and 2 bases respectively, with 7 bases between them. From germline, CDR1 is WNHNN and CDR2 SYGVQD (reference sequence). CDR3 length equals 13 residues. The CDR3 region is CASSAGLTDTQYF. The DNA for the CDR3 is TGCGCCAGCAGTGCCGGTCTCACAGATACGCAGTATTTT.

The chain uses TRBV7-8 and TRBJ1-5; 9 bases fit TRBD1. With V trimmed by 5 bases and J by 6 bases, 8 bases remained unmatched. CDR3 size: 15 residues. The germline gives CDR1 SGHVS, CDR2 FQNEAQ. Here the CDR3 reads CASSPADRGRQPQHF. DNA of the CDR3: TGTGCCAGCAGCCCAGCGGACAGGGGTCGTCAGCCCCAGCATTTT.

The rearrangement joins TRBV5-8 to TRBJ2-7, with 10 bases that match TRBD2. Germline lookup yields CDR1 SGHTS and CDR2 YDEGEE. This CDR3 comprises 14 residues. V shed 9 bases, J shed 7 bases, and the junction held 13 bases outside the gene matches. The CDR3 spells CAMTTSGLAEEQYF. The CDR3 coding sequence is TGTGCCATGACCACGAGCGGACTAGCGGAGGAGCAGTACTTC. Complete variable domain (other parts from reference TRBV5-8 and TRBJ2-7): EAGVTQSPTHLIKTRGQQATLRCSPISGHTSVYWYQQALGLGLQFLLWYDEGEERNRGNFPPRFSGRQFPNYSSELNVNALELEDSALYLCAMTTSGLAEEQYFGPGTRLTVT.

This clonotype appeared a few times. J is TRBJ1-3 and V is TRBV12-3 or TRBV12-4; 7 bases match TRBD1. V lost 6 bases to trimming and J lost 8 bases; unmatched junction nucleotides: 10. CDR3 size: 14 residues. CDR3 in amino acids: CASSPTLRGDTIYF. Written as DNA, the CDR3 is TGTGCCAGCAGCCCCACGCTCAGGGGGGACACCATATATTTT.

The V call is TRBV20-1, the J call TRBJ2-2; 7 bases agree with TRBD2. V lost 6 bases and J lost 6; bases outside the gene matches: 4. Looked up from germline, CDR1 is DFQATT and CDR2 is SNEGSKA (reference sequence). This CDR3 is built from 12 residues. CDR3 sequence: CSASRGAGELFF. DNA of the CDR3: TGCAGTGCCTCCCGGGGGGCCGGGGAGCTGTTTTTT.

This clonotype was observed at least ten times. The V call is TRBV5-6, the J call TRBJ2-7, with 8 bases that match TRBD2. The germline gives CDR1 SGHDT, CDR2 YYEEEE. The CDR3 has 18 residues. The V and J ends lost 5 bases and 0 bases, in that order; junction bases with no gene match: 16. CDR3 protein: CASSHWRLAGLFSYEQYF. The CDR3 DNA reads TGTGCCAGCAGTCATTGGCGGTTAGCGGGACTCTTCTCCTACGAGCAGTACTTC. Full variable domain (outside the CDR3, taken from reference TRBV5-6 and TRBJ2-7): DAGVTQSPTHLIKTRGQQVTLRCSPKSGHDTVSWYQQALGQGPQFIFQYYEEEERQRGNFPDRFSGHQFPNYSSELNVNALLLGDSALYLCASSHWRLAGLFSYEQYFGPGTRLTVT.

The chain has TRBV5-6 and TRBJ1-5; D perhaps matches TRBD1 (5 bases). The V end lost 2 bases, the J end lost 6 bases, and 12 bases lay between the germline ends. Germline-derived CDR1 and CDR2 are SGHDT and YYEEEE. The length of the CDR3 is 14 residues. The DNA of the CDR3 is TGTGCCAGCAGCTTCAGGGAAGTGGGTCAGCCCCAGCATTTT. This sequence encodes CASSFREVGQPQHF.

The chain employs TRBV7-2 and TRBJ2-6, with D uncertain. Germline CDR1 SGHTA, CDR2 FQGNSA. The CDR3 has 13 residues. The V gene lost 8 bases and the J gene lost 2 bases, with 7 bases spanning the gap. This chain's CDR3 is CASLSAGANVLTF. The CDR3, as DNA: TGTGCCAGCCTATCCGCTGGGGCCAACGTCCTGACTTTC.

Many counts were recorded for this clonotype. The V call is TRBV4-2, the J call TRBJ2-7; D could derive from TRBD1 or TRBD2 (5 bases each). The CDR3 is 14 amino acids. Germline CDR1 and CDR2: LGHNA and YNFKEQ. V dropped 0 bases and J dropped 7 bases, with 13 bases sitting between them. In nucleotides, the CDR3 is TGTGCCAGCAGCCAAGATCTCGAGGGGAGAGAGCAGTACTTC. The encoded protein is CASSQDLEGREQYF.

This clonotype has just a few counts. The chain recombines TRBV9 with TRBJ2-6; TRBD1 is a possible D gene (5 bases). This CDR3 has 16 amino acids. The germline V gene encodes CDR1 SGDLS and CDR2 YYNGEE. V lost 4 bases, J lost 0 bases, and 11 bases lay in between. CDR3 bases: TGTGCCAGCAGCAGACAGTCTCCCTCTGGGGCCAACGTCCTGACTTTC. Translation: CASSRQSPSGANVLTF.

This clonotype was recorded a few times. This chain joins TRBV24-1 and TRBJ2-1; D call uncertain. V gave up 2 bases and J gave up 6 bases, with 4 bases separating them. Per the germline V gene, CDR1 is KGHDR and CDR2 is SFDVKD. The CDR3 has 12 residues. This CDR3 reads CATSDYTNEQFF. CDR3 coding DNA: TGTGCCACCAGTGATTACACCAATGAGCAGTTCTTC.

A few counts support this clonotype. This chain joins TRBV7-8 and TRBJ1-2; D unresolved. Looked up from germline, CDR1 is SGHVS and CDR2 is FQNEAQ. The CDR3 has 15 residues. V was cut by 6 bases and J by 8 bases, with 22 bases left in between. The CDR3 region has the DNA TGTGCCAGCAGACAGACGGGATCCTTCCTAGAGGGCTACACCTTC. Translated, it gives CASRQTGSFLEGYTF.

This clonotype was found a few times. This chain links TRBV5-1 with TRBJ2-7; 11 bases map to TRBD2. V lost 4 bases to trimming and J lost 2 bases; unmatched junction nucleotides: 8. The germline V gene encodes CDR1 SGHRS and CDR2 YFSETQ. CDR3 length: 16 residues. CDR3 amino acids: CASSAPLAGAPYEQYF. As DNA, the CDR3 is TGCGCCAGCAGCGCTCCACTAGCGGGAGCTCCCTACGAGCAGTACTTC.

The J gene is TRBJ2-3, the V gene TRBV4-1; D gene unclear. Germline CDR1 is MGHRA and CDR2 is YSYEKL. Deletions cut 1 base from V and 6 bases from J, with 8 bases between. This CDR3 is 13 amino acids long. DNA for the CDR3: TGCGCCAGCAGCCAAGGTGCATACGATACGCAGTATTTT. Protein product: CASSQGAYDTQYF.

This sequence joins TRBV20-1 and TRBJ2-7; D is unclear. The germline gives CDR1 DFQATT, CDR2 SNEGSKA (reference sequence). This CDR3 has 11 residues. V lost 7 bases and J lost 3, with 10 bases in between. Here the CDR3 DNA reads TGCAGTGGCTCGGGTCGCTACGAGCAGTACTTC. This encodes CSGSGRYEQYF.

This chain links TRBV2 with TRBJ2-1; D unclear. Germline V gene data show CDR1 as SNHLY and CDR2 as FYNNEI. The CDR3 contains 13 residues. Between the trimmed V and J ends, which lost 3 bases and 3 bases, there was a span of 6 bases. The CDR3: CASSESGYNEQFF. The CDR3 nucleotides read TGTGCCAGCAGTGAGTCGGGCTACAATGAGCAGTTCTTC.

This clonotype was seen ten or more times. The chain carries TRBV15 and TRBJ2-1; D gene unclear. The CDR3 is 13 residues long. In germline, CDR1 is LNHNV, CDR2 YYDKDF (reference sequence). With 1 base removed from V and 7 bases from J, the gap between germline ends came to 8 bases. The CDR3 loop reads CATSRVERNEQFF. The CDR3, as DNA: TGTGCCACCAGCAGAGTTGAAAGGAATGAGCAGTTCTTC.

There are a few counts of this clonotype. V usage is TRBV7-2 and J usage is TRBJ2-3; 9 bases match TRBD2. CDR3 length: 16 amino acids. Trimming cost V 4 bases and J 6 bases; bases outside gene matches: 11. From germline, CDR1 is SGHTA and CDR2 FQGNSA. The CDR3 DNA reads as TGTGCCAGCAGCTGGGGGACTAGCCGGAGGGATGATACGCAGTATTTT. It encodes CASSWGTSRRDDTQYF.

This clonotype was seen a few times. This rearrangement joins TRBV6-6 to TRBJ1-4; maybe TRBD1 (6 bases). CDR1 and CDR2 from the germline V gene are MNHNY and SVGAGI (reference sequence). This CDR3 has 15 residues. V shed 2 bases and J shed 0 bases, with 7 bases lying between them. In DNA form, the CDR3 reads TGTGCCAGCAGTTACAGGACAGCAACTAATGAAAAACTGTTTTTT. Translation gives CASSYRTATNEKLFF.

This clonotype was seen more than once but under ten times. The V gene is TRBV5-1, the J gene TRBJ1-2; TRBD1 matches 8 bases. This CDR3 has 18 amino acids. CDR1 and CDR2 from the germline V gene are SGHRS and YFSETQ. V lost 2 bases, J lost 0 bases, and 12 bases stayed unmatched. CDR3 sequence reads: CASSFTLLGTGANYGYTF. The CDR3, as DNA: TGCGCCAGCAGCTTCACCCTTTTGGGGACAGGAGCTAACTATGGCTACACCTTC.

This clonotype occurred a few times. The rearrangement joins TRBV29-1 to TRBJ2-7, with no clear D. Trimming took 7 bases from V and 4 from J, leaving 11 bases between them. The CDR3 totals 11 residues. In germline, CDR1 is SQVTM, CDR2 ANQGSEA. CDR3 region: CSAGRMYEQYF. CDR3 nucleotides: TGCAGCGCTGGACGTATGTACGAGCAGTACTTC.